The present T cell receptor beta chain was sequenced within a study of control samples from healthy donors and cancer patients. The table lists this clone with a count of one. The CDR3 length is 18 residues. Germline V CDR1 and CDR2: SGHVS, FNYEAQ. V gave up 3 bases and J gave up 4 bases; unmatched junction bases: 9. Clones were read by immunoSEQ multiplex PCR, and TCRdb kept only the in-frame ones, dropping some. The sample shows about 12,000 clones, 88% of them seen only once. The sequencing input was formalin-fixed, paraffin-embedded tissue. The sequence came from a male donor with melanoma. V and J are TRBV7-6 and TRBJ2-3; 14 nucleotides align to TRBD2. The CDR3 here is CASSFGTRTSGRPDTQYF. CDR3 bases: TGTGCCAGCAGCTTTGGAACTCGGACTAGCGGGAGGCCAGATACGCAGTATTTT.